This TCR beta chain stems from a study of shared clonotypes between healthy human individuals. Details on this clone: No antigen is known for it.

Partitioning of CD4+ cells yielded a CD45RA+ naive subset and a CD45RA-negative memory subset. Sorted-subset replicate PCRs used around 200 ng DNA, approximately 30,000 T cell genomes. Generated by immunoSEQ multiplex PCR, the TCRdb table keeps only in-frame clones and is missing some. The table records 650,000 to 750,000 clones, about three quarters of them present only once. Overall study findings and caveats: Roughly 5% was the fraction of naive CD4 clonotypes found shared across four donors. Deeper or shallower sequencing was expected to change how clonotypes are shared among donors.

Germline trimming cut 5 bases from V and 0 bases from J; bases unmatched to any gene: 10. In germline, CDR1 is LNHDA, CDR2 SQIVND (reference sequence). This CDR3 is built from 17 residues. The chain has TRBV19 and TRBJ2-3; 8 bases align to TRBD2. The material sequenced was memory CD4+ T cells sorted from blood. Described subset: CD45RA-negative fraction. The TCR originated in a woman in her 30s in good health. The CDR3 DNA follows: TGTGCCAGTAGTCCTCAAGGCGGGAGGTGGAGCACAGATACGCAGTATTTT. Translation gives CASSPQGGRWSTDTQYF.